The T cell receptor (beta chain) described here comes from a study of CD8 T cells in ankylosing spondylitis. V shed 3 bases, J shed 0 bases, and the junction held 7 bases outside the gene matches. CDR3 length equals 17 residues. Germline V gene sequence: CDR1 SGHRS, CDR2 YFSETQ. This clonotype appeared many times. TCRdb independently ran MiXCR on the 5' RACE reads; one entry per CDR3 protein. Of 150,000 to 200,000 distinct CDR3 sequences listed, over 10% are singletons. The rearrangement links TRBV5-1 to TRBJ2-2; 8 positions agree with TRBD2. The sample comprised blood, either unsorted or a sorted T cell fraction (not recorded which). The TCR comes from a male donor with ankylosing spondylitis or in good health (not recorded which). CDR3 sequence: CASSSVVAGPNTGELFF. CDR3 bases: TGCGCCAGCAGCTCCGTGGTAGCGGGGCCGAACACCGGGGAGCTGTTTTTT.